This TCR beta chain was identified during a study of vaccination effects on CD4 cells after COVID-19. Study-wide background: Post-vaccine sampling occurred a median 72 days after the second dose. Whole-study results and caveats: Late in the post-vaccination period, infection-induced and vaccine-induced clones underwent marked clonal contraction.

Remarks on this clone: Its antigen is still unknown.

After expansion with viral peptide pools in the ViraFEST assay, antigen-specific CD4+ T cells were sequenced. Following culture for approximately 11 days, CD4+ T cells were isolated. BNT162b2 vaccine or mRNA-1273 vaccine was given to participants in two doses. Half-medium changes using IL-2 medium occurred on days 3 and 7. The table came from immunoSEQ multiplex PCR; TCRdb's copy has only in-frame clones and leaves some out. Among under 50,000 clones listed, about 80% were seen once. Germline V gives CDR1 LNHDA, CDR2 SQIVND (reference sequence). This CDR3 comprises 14 residues. V lost 7 bases to trimming and J lost 0 bases, with 10 bases between them.

This receptor was obtained from a human donor who received a COVID-19 vaccine. Some clones in this sample may be carry-over from other donors' samples. This chain connects TRBV19 to TRBJ1-3; perhaps TRBD1 as D (5 bases). The starting material was CD4+ T cells from PBMCs cultured with HCoV-NL63 spike peptides, obtained after COVID-19 vaccination. The CDR3 here is CASIPRGSGNTIYF. CDR3 nucleotides: TGTGCCAGTATTCCAAGGGGCTCTGGAAACACCATATATTTT.